These 18 T cell receptor beta chains were sequenced from one sample in a study of blood T cell repertoires in COVID-19. TCRdb's table, derived via immunoSEQ multiplex PCR, lists solely in-frame clones and lacks some. This table holds more than 300,000 clones, roughly four fifths found once. The sample taken for sequencing was PBMCs or T cells enriched from blood (not recorded which). Source of these receptors: a woman aged 45-60 years who had recovered from COVID-19.

The chain combines TRBV7-9 with TRBJ1-2, with 8 bases lining up with TRBD1. CDR1 is SEHNR and CDR2 is FQNEAQ in the germline V gene (reference sequence). V lost 4 bases, J lost 6 bases, and 10 bases stayed unmatched. This CDR3 region has 15 residues. CDR3 sequence reads: CASSSPQTGVNGYTF. Written as DNA, the CDR3 is TGTGCCAGCAGCTCACCACAGACAGGGGTCAATGGCTACACCTTC.

The V and J genes are TRBV27 and TRBJ2-1, with 9 bases fitting TRBD1. CDR3 length: 18 residues. CDR1 is MNHEY and CDR2 is SMNVEV in the germline V gene (reference sequence). The trim removed 5 bases at V and 4 bases at J, leaving 15 bases unmatched. The CDR3 sequence is CASSPSWTGANLYNEQFF. The CDR3 DNA follows: TGTGCCAGCAGTCCGTCTTGGACAGGGGCGAACCTATACAATGAGCAGTTCTTC.

The chain uses TRBV5-4 and TRBJ1-2; unclear D gene. V was cut by 4 bases and J by 2 bases, with 12 bases left in between. Germline CDR1 and CDR2: SGHNT and YYREEE (reference sequence). The CDR3 covers 14 residues. The chain's CDR3 is CASSLLTINYGYTF. As DNA, the CDR3 is TGTGCCAGCAGCCTCTTGACAATCAACTATGGCTACACCTTC.

The chain uses TRBV3-1 (or the pseudogene TRBV3-2) and TRBJ2-1, with 10 bases lining up with TRBD2. Germline V lookup: CDR1 LGHDT, CDR2 YNNKEL (reference sequence). The CDR3 consists of 17 residues. The ends lost 3 bases at V and 3 bases at J; junction bases unmatched: 8. CDR3 coding DNA: TGTGCCAGCAGCCAGTACCTTACTAGCGGGAACTACAATGAGCAGTTCTTC. Its protein product is CASSQYLTSGNYNEQFF.

J is TRBJ2-1 and V is TRBV7-2; tentative D call: TRBD1 (5 bases). CDR1 and CDR2 from the germline V gene are SGHTA and FQGNSA. This CDR3 comprises 15 residues. The V and J ends lost 5 bases and 2 bases respectively, with 13 bases between them. The CDR3 nucleotides read TGTGCCAGCAGCCGTACGAGACAGACCTACAATGAGCAGTTCTTC. As protein: CASSRTRQTYNEQFF.

This clone was picked up one time. This rearrangement joins TRBV6-5 to TRBJ1-6, with D possibly matching TRBD1 (6 bases). There are 14 residues in the CDR3. V lost 6 bases and J lost 7, with 13 bases in between. CDR1 and CDR2 from the germline V gene are MNHEY and SVGAGI. The CDR3 DNA sequence: TGTGCCAGCAGACCCCCGGGACAAAATTCACCCCTCCACTTT. Protein: CASRPPGQNSPLHF.

This clone was recorded only once. The chain carries TRBV5-4 and TRBJ2-2; 8 bases are shared with TRBD2. J gave up 4 bases and V 2 bases, and 1 base lay outside the gene matches. Germline values: CDR1 SGHNT, CDR2 YYREEE (reference sequence). The CDR3 sequence is 14 residues long. The CDR3 sequence: CASSFGGGTGELFF. In nucleotides, the CDR3 is TGTGCCAGCAGCTTCGGGGGGGGCACCGGGGAGCTGTTTTTT.

The rearrangement joins TRBV6-6 to TRBJ1-6, with TRBD1 as a possible D gene (6 bases). Germline values: CDR1 MNHNY, CDR2 SVGAGI (reference sequence). The length of the CDR3 is 15 residues. The V and J ends lost 7 bases and 7 bases respectively, with 17 bases between them. CDR3 nucleotide sequence: TGTGCCAGCAACGACCTCAGGGGTCGGAATTCACCCCTCCACTTT. Translating it yields CASNDLRGRNSPLHF.

The chain links TRBV19 to TRBJ1-3; D not certain. The germline gives CDR1 LNHDA, CDR2 SQIVND (reference sequence). Trimming took 6 bases from V and 0 from J, leaving 9 bases between them. This CDR3 is built from 14 residues. CDR3 region: CASSRGPSGNTIYF. The CDR3 DNA is TGTGCCAGTAGCCGAGGTCCCTCTGGAAACACCATATATTTT.

V gene TRBV19 combines with J gene TRBJ2-7, with 7 bases that match TRBD1. V was pared by 7 bases and J by 3 bases, with 12 bases of the junction left unmatched. Per the germline V gene, CDR1 is LNHDA and CDR2 is SQIVND (reference sequence). This CDR3 region has 15 residues. The CDR3 DNA follows: TGTGCCAGTACCCCCTCATGGGGACAGATCTACGAGCAGTACTTC. Its translation is CASTPSWGQIYEQYF.

The chain joins TRBV5-1 to TRBJ1-4; D not certain. In germline, CDR1 is SGHRS, CDR2 YFSETQ. V was cut by 1 base and J by 11 bases, with 9 bases left in between. The CDR3 runs to 12 residues. In nucleotides, the CDR3 is TGCGCCAGCAGCTTGAGCGGGGATAAACTGTTTTTT. It translates to CASSLSGDKLFF.

CDR3 sequence reads: CASSTGTGAHNEQFF. Written as DNA, the CDR3 is TGTGCCAGCTCCACCGGGACAGGGGCCCACAATGAGCAGTTCTTC. The chain joins TRBV18 to TRBJ2-1; TRBD1 aligns across 10 bases. Trimming took 6 bases from V and 5 from J; bases not matched to a gene: 7. Germline V gene sequence: CDR1 KGHSH, CDR2 LQKENI. The CDR3 runs 15 residues.

The rearrangement joins TRBV19 to TRBJ2-4, with 10 positions matching TRBD2. Germline CDR1 reads LNHDA; CDR2 reads SQIVND (reference sequence). This CDR3 region has 17 residues. Unmatched junction bases numbered 7, after V lost 5 bases and J lost 0 bases. This chain's CDR3 is CASSPESGRVAKNIQYF. CDR3 DNA sequence: TGTGCCAGTAGTCCAGAGAGCGGGAGGGTAGCCAAAAACATTCAGTACTTC.

The rearrangement uses TRBV9 and TRBJ2-3; 10 bases line up with TRBD1. Germline values: CDR1 SGDLS, CDR2 YYNGEE. V lost 5 bases, J lost 1 base, and 10 bases stayed unmatched. The CDR3 loop spans 17 amino acids. The CDR3 DNA is TGTGCCAGCAGGCCAAGGACCGGGACAGGGGGCACAGATACGCAGTATTTT. It encodes CASRPRTGTGGTDTQYF.

The rearrangement joins TRBV19 to TRBJ1-4; TRBD1 matches at 9 bases. Germline V gene data show CDR1 as LNHDA and CDR2 as SQIVND (reference sequence). The CDR3 consists of 13 residues. The V and J ends lost 9 bases and 7 bases, in that order; junction bases with no gene match: 6. The DNA for the CDR3 is TGTGCCAGCACACAGGGGGCTCGTGAAAAACTGTTTTTT. It is translated as CASTQGAREKLFF.

The chain is built from TRBV2 and TRBJ1-1; a possible D gene is TRBD1 (6 bases). This CDR3 is built from 14 residues. From germline, CDR1 is SNHLY and CDR2 FYNNEI. V shed 5 bases and J shed 5 bases, with 15 bases lying between them. The DNA for the CDR3 is TGTGCCAGCAGTAACAGGGTTTGGGGGACTGAAGCTTTCTTT. Protein sequence: CASSNRVWGTEAFF.

The chain has TRBV14 and TRBJ2-6, with D possibly matching TRBD1 (5 bases). V was cut by 4 bases and J by 5 bases, with 6 bases left in between. The CDR3 runs 13 residues. The germline V gene has CDR1 SGHDN and CDR2 FVKESK. The CDR3 loop is CASSPGRANVLTF. For the CDR3, the DNA is TGTGCCAGCAGCCCAGGGAGGGCCAACGTCCTGACTTTC.

The chain combines TRBV5-1 with TRBJ2-2, with 7 bases matching TRBD1. Unmatched junction bases numbered 5, after V lost 1 base and J lost 5 bases. CDR3 length equals 15 residues. The germline CDR1 and CDR2 sequences are SGHRS and YFSETQ. In DNA, the CDR3 is TGCGCCAGCAGCTTGTCGGGACAGATAACCGGGGAGCTGTTTTTT. Protein product: CASSLSGQITGELFF.